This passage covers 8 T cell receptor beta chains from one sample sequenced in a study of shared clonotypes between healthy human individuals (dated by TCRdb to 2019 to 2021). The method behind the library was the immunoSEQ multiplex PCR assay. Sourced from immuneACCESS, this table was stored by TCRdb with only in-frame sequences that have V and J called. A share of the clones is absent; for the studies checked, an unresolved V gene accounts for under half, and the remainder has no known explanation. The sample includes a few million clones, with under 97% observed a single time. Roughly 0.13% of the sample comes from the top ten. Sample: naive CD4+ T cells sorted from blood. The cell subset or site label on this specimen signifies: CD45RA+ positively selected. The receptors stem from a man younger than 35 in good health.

The CDR3 DNA sequence: TGTGCCAGCGGTCCGAGCGGGGGCCCGAACACCGGGGAGCTGTTTTTT. This codes for CASGPSGGPNTGELFF. V is TRBV2 and J is TRBJ2-2, with 8 bases identical to TRBD2. CDR3 length equals 16 residues. Germline assignment: CDR1 SNHLY and CDR2 FYNNEI. V lost 8 bases, J lost 0 bases, and 8 bases stayed unmatched.

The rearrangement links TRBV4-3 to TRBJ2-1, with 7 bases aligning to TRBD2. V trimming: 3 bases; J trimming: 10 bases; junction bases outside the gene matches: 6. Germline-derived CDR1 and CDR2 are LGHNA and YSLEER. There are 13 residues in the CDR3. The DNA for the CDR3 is TGCGCCAGCAGCCAGGTTTATAGCGGGGAGCAGTTCTTC. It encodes CASSQVYSGEQFF.

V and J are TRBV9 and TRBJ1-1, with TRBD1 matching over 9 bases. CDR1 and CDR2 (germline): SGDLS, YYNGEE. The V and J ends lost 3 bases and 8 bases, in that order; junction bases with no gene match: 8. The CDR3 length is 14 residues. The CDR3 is CASSGAQGATEAFF. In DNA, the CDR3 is TGTGCCAGCAGCGGAGCACAGGGGGCGACCGAAGCTTTCTTT. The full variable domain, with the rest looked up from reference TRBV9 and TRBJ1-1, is DSGVTQTPKHLITATGQRVTLRCSPRSGDLSVYWYQQSLDQGLQFLIQYYNGEERAKGNILERFSAQQFPDLHSELNLSSLELGDSALYFCASSGAQGATEAFFGQGTRLTVV.

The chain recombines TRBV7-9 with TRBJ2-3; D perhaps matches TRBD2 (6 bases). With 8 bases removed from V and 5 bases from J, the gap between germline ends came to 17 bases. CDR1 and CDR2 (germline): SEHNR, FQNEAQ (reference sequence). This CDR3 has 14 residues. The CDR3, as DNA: TGTGCCAGCTGCCTCGGGACTCCTTTAGATACGCAGTATTTT. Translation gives CASCLGTPLDTQYF.

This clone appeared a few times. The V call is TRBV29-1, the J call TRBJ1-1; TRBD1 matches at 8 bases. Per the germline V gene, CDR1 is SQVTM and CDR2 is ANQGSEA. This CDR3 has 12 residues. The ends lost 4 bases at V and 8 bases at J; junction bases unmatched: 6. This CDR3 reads CSVVWTGPEAFF. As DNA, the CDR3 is TGCAGCGTTGTTTGGACAGGGCCGGAAGCTTTCTTT.

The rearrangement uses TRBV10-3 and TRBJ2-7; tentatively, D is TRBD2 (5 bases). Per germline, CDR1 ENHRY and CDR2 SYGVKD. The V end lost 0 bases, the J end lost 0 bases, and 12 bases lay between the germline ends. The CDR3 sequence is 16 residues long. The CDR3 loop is CAISESAGGVSYEQYF. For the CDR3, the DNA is TGTGCCATCAGTGAGTCTGCTGGAGGAGTCTCCTACGAGCAGTACTTC.

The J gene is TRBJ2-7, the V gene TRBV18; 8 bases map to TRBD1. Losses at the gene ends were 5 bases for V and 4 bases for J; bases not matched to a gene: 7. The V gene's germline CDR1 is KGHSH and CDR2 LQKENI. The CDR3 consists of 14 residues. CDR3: CASSAQGAIYEQYF. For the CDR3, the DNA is TGTGCCAGCTCAGCGCAGGGGGCGATTTACGAGCAGTACTTC.

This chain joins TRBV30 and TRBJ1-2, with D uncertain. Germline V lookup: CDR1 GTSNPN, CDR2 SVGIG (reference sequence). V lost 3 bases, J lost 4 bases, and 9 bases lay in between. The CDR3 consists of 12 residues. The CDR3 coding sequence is TGTGCCTGGAGCCCGGGGTTCTATGGCTACACCTTC. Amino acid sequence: CAWSPGFYGYTF.